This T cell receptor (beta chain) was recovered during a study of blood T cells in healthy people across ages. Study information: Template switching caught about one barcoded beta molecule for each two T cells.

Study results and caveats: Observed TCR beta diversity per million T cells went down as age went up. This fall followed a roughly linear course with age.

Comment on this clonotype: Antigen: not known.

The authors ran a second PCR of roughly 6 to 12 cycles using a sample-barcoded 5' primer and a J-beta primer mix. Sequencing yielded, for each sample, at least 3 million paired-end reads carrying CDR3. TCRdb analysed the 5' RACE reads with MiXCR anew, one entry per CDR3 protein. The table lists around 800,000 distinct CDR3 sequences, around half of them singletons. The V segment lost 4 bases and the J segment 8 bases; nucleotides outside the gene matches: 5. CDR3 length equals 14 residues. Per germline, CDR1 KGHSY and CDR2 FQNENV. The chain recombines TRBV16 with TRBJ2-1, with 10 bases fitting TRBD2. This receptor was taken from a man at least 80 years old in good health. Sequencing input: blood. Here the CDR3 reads CASSPSTSGYEQFF. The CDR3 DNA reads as TGTGCCAGCAGCCCGTCGACTAGCGGGTATGAGCAGTTCTTC.